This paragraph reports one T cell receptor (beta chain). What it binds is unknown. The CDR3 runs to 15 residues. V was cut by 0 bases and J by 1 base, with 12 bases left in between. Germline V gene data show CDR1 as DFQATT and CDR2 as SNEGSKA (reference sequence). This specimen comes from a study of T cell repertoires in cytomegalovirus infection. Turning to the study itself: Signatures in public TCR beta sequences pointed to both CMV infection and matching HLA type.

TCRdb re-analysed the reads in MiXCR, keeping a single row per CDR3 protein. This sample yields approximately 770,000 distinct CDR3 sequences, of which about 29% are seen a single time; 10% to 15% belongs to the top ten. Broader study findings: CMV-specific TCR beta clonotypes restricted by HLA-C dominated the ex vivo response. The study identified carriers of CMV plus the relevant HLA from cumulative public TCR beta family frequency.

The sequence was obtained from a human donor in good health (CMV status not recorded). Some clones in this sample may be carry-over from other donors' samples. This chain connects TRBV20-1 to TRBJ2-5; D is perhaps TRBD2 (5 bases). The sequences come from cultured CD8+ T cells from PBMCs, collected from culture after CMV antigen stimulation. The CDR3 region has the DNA TGCAGTGCTAGAGATTACTGGACTTTCCAAGAGACCCAGTACTTC. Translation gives CSARDYWTFQETQYF.